Below are 8 T cell receptor beta chains sequenced from a single sample in a study of T-cell reconstitution after alpha-beta-depleted transplantation in children. Using unique molecular identifiers, the investigators prepared the TCRbeta library. MiXCR, run by TCRdb on the PCR reads, gives a single entry per CDR3 protein. The table lists 250,000 to 300,000 distinct CDR3 sequences, about 10% of them singletons. This specimen was PBMCs from the stem cell graft donor, taken from the stem cell graft. The receptor set was obtained from a human donor who donated a stem cell graft to a child with SCID.

This clonotype was seen more than once but under ten times. This sequence joins TRBV20-1 and TRBJ2-7, with TRBD1 matching over 7 bases. Germline-derived CDR1 and CDR2 are DFQATT and SNEGSKA (reference sequence). The V gene end was trimmed by 5 bases and the J gene end by 6 bases; junction bases not matched to a gene: 7. The CDR3 sequence is 12 residues long. In DNA, the CDR3 is TGCAGTGCTCCGAGACAGGGCTCCGAGCAGTACTTC. Translation gives CSAPRQGSEQYF.

This clonotype has more than one count but fewer than ten. The V and J genes are TRBV20-1 and TRBJ2-3; 9 nucleotides match TRBD2. Germline values: CDR1 DFQATT, CDR2 SNEGSKA (reference sequence). There are 15 residues in the CDR3. J lost 1 base, V lost 2 bases, and 4 bases had no gene match. CDR3 amino acids: CSARQASGGTDTQYF. Here the CDR3 DNA reads TGCAGTGCTAGACAGGCTAGCGGGGGCACAGATACGCAGTATTTT.

This clonotype was seen many times. The chain links TRBV19 to TRBJ1-2; TRBD1 is a possible D gene (5 bases). Trimming stripped 3 bases from V and 4 bases from J, with 12 bases between. Germline V CDR1 and CDR2: LNHDA, SQIVND (reference sequence). The CDR3 runs to 14 residues. The CDR3 DNA reads TGTGCCAGTAGTATGCCAGGGAACCTCTATGGCTACACCTTC. Its translation: CASSMPGNLYGYTF.

This chain joins TRBV4-2 and TRBJ2-2, with 13 bases identical to TRBD2. CDR3 size: 18 residues. With V trimmed by 4 bases and J by 1 base, 6 bases remained unmatched. Looked up from germline, CDR1 is LGHNA and CDR2 is YNFKEQ. CDR3 sequence (DNA): TGTGCCAGCAGCCCCGGACTAGCGGGGGAAATGAACACCGGGGAGCTGTTTTTT. Translation gives CASSPGLAGEMNTGELFF.

This clonotype came up many times. The chain employs TRBV7-9 and TRBJ2-1; TRBD2 matches 12 bases. Germline V CDR1 and CDR2: SEHNR, FQNEAQ (reference sequence). The junction had 6 bases not matched to a gene; V was cut back by 6 bases and J by 6 bases. The CDR3 contains 15 residues. The DNA of the CDR3 is TGTGCCAGCAGACTAGCGGGGGGTGCTACCAATGAGCAGTTCTTC. Protein sequence: CASRLAGGATNEQFF.

Only a few counts were recorded for this clonotype. The chain couples TRBV29-1 to TRBJ1-1; D may be TRBD1 (5 bases). The germline V and J ends were trimmed by 6 bases and 3 bases, with 14 bases remaining between them. CDR1 SQVTM and CDR2 ANQGSEA come from the germline V gene. The CDR3 spans 13 residues. The CDR3 is CSVTQGGHTEAFF. The DNA of the CDR3 is TGCAGCGTAACTCAGGGTGGGCACACTGAAGCTTTCTTT.

This clonotype has more than one count but fewer than ten. The chain joins TRBV5-5 to TRBJ1-1; D not resolved. Trimming took off 0 bases at V and 6 bases at J, with 12 bases between the two ends. The germline CDR1 and CDR2 sequences are SGHKS and YYEKEE (reference sequence). The CDR3 is 14 residues long. The CDR3 DNA reads TGTGCCAGCAGCTTGGGTTCAGCAGTCGCTGAAGCTTTCTTT. This encodes CASSLGSAVAEAFF.

The rearrangement joins TRBV10-3 to TRBJ1-1; 8 bases are a match to TRBD1. Per germline, CDR1 ENHRY and CDR2 SYGVKD. CDR3 length: 13 amino acids. The junction had 3 bases not matched to a gene; V was cut back by 7 bases and J by 2 bases. For the CDR3, the DNA is TGTGCCATCACTGGACAGGGTAACACTGAAGCTTTCTTT. Translating gives CAITGQGNTEAFF.